Sequencing of this T cell receptor beta chain was carried out in a study of T cell responses to AZD1222 COVID-19 vaccine. Looked up from germline, CDR1 is KGHSH and CDR2 is LQKENI. The CDR3 has 15 residues. With 4 bases clipped from V and 1 base from J, the junction kept 5 bases outside the gene matches. Method: immunoSEQ multiplex PCR; TCRdb's copy keeps in-frame clones and lacks some. The data contain tens of thousands of clones, approximately 90% of them singletons. Notes on this clone: What it binds is unknown.

Study-wide findings and caveats: Spike-specific TCR breadth and depth went up after people got two AZD1222 doses.

The receptor was derived from an adult in good health. The chain carries TRBV18 and TRBJ1-1; TRBD1 matches at 8 bases. Sequencing used peripheral blood, obtained on day 0 of AZD1222 vaccination. The CDR3 loop is CASSQNRGRNTEAFF. The CDR3, as DNA: TGTGCCAGCTCACAAAACAGGGGGAGGAACACTGAAGCTTTCTTT.